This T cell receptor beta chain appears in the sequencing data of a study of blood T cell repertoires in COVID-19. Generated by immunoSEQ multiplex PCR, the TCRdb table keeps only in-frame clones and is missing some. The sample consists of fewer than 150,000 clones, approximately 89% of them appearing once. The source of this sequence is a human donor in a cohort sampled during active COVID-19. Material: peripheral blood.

CDR3 sequence reads: CASSLAMSSYNEQFF. CDR3 in DNA: TGTGCCAGCAGCTTAGCGATGAGCTCCTACAATGAGCAGTTCTTC. This chain connects TRBV7-2 to TRBJ2-1; unclear D gene. Germline CDR1 is SGHTA and CDR2 is FQGNSA. V was cut by 0 bases and J by 0 bases, with 6 bases left in between. CDR3 length: 15 amino acids.